This TCR beta chain was sequenced in a study of T cell repertoires in cytomegalovirus infection. Each CDR3 protein is one row after TCRdb ran MiXCR on the reads. The sample consists of about 920,000 distinct CDR3 sequences, under 40% of them appearing once. As regards this clonotype: Its antigen is unidentified.

The CDR3 is made up of 17 amino acids. The germline V and J ends were trimmed by 3 bases and 1 base, with 17 bases remaining between them. Germline CDR1 is SGHDT and CDR2 is YYEEEE. The V call is TRBV5-6, the J call TRBJ1-5, with D maybe TRBD1 (5 bases). The source is a human donor in good health (CMV status not recorded). Some clones in this sample may be carry-over from other donors' samples. The sequencing used cultured CD8+ T cells from PBMCs, collected from culture after CMV antigen stimulation. CDR3 bases: TGTGCCAGCAGCTCCACGAGGAGGGACGAGAGCAATCAGCCCCAGCATTTT. This sequence encodes CASSSTRRDESNQPQHF.